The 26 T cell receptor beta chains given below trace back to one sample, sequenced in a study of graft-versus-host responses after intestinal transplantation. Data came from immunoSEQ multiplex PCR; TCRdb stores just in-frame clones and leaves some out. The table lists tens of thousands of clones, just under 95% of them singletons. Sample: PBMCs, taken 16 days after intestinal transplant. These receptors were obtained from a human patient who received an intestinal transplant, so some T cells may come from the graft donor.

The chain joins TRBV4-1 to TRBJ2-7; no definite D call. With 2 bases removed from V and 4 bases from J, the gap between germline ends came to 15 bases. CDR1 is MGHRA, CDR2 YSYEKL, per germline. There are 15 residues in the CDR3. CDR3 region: CASSQLPGGDYEQYF. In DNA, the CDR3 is TGCGCCAGCAGCCAACTTCCAGGCGGAGATTACGAGCAGTACTTC.

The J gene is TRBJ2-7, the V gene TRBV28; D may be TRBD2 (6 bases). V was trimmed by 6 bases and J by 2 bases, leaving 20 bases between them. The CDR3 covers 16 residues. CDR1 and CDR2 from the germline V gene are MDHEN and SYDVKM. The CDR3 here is CASSRSKREYPYEQYF. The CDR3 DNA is TGTGCCAGCAGCCGCTCAAAACGGGAGTACCCCTACGAGCAGTACTTC.

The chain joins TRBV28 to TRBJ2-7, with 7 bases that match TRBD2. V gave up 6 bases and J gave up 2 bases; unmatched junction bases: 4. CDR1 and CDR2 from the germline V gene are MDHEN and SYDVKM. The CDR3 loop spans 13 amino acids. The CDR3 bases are TGTGCCAGCAGCAGGGAGGGCACCTACGAGCAGTACTTC. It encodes CASSREGTYEQYF.

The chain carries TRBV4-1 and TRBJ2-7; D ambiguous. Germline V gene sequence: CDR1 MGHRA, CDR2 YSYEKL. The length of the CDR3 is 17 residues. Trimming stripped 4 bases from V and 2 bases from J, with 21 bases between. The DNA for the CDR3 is TGCGCCAGCAGCCTAAGAACCCCGGGCCAGACCCCCTACGAGCAGTACTTC. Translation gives CASSLRTPGQTPYEQYF.

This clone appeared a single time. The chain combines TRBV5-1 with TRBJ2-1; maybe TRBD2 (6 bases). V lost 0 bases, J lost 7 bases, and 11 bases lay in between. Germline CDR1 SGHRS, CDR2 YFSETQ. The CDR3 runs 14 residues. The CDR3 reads CASSLADGGNEQFF. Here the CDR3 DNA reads TGCGCCAGCAGCTTGGCCGACGGGGGAAATGAGCAGTTCTTC.

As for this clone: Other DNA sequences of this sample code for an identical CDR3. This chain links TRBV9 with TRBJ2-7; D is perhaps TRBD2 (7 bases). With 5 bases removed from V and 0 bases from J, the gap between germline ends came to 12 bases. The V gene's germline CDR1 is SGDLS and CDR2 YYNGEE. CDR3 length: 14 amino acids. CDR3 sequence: CASSEGGVSYEQYF. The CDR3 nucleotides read TGTGCCAGCAGTGAGGGGGGGGTCTCCTACGAGCAGTACTTC.

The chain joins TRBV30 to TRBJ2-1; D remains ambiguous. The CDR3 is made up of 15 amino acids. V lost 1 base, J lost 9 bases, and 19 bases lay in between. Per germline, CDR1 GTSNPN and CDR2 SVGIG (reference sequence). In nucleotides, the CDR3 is TGTGCCTGGAGTGCCAGCACAGTCCGAGACCTTGAGCAGTTCTTC. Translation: CAWSASTVRDLEQFF.

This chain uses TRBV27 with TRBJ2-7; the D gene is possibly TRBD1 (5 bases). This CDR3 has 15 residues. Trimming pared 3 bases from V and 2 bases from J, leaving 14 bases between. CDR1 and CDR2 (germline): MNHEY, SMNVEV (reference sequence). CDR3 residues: CASSFSWTPAYEQYF. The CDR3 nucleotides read TGTGCCAGCAGTTTCTCCTGGACACCCGCCTACGAGCAGTACTTC.

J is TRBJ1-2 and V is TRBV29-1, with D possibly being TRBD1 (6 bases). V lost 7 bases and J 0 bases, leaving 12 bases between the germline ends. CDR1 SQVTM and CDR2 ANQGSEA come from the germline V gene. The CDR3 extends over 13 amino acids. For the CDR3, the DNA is TGCAGCGCCAACAACAGGGCTAACTATGGCTACACCTTC. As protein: CSANNRANYGYTF.

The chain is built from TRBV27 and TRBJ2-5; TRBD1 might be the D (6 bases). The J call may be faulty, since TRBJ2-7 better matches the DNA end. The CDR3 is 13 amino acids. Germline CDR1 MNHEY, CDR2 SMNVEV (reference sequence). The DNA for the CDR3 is TGTGCCAGCAGTACAGGGCCCACCTACGAGCAGTACTTC. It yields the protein CASSTGPTYEQYF.

CDR3: CASSQVSTTEAFF. The CDR3 DNA is TGCGCCAGCAGCCAAGTGTCTACGACTGAAGCTTTCTTT. This chain connects TRBV4-1 to TRBJ1-1; D unclear. This CDR3 has 13 amino acids. In germline, CDR1 is MGHRA, CDR2 YSYEKL. V gave up 1 base and J gave up 5 bases, with 8 bases separating them.

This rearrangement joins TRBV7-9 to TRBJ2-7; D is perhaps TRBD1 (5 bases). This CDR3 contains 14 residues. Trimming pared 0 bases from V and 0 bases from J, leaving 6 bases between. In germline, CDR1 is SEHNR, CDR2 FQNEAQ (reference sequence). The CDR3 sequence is CASSLAGLSYEQYF. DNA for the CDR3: TGTGCCAGCAGCTTAGCGGGGCTCTCCTACGAGCAGTACTTC. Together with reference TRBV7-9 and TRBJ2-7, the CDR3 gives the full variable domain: DTGVSQNPRHKITKRGQNVTFRCDPISEHNRLYWYRQTLGQGPEFLTYFQNEAQLEKSRLLSDRFSAERPKGSFSTLEIQRTEQGDSAMYLCASSLAGLSYEQYFGPGTRLTVT.

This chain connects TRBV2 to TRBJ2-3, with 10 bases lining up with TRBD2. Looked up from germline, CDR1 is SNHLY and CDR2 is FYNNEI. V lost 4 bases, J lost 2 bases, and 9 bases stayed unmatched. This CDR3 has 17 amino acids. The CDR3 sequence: CASSATGLALYTDTQYF. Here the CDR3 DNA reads TGTGCCAGCAGTGCCACGGGACTAGCGTTATACACAGATACGCAGTATTTT.

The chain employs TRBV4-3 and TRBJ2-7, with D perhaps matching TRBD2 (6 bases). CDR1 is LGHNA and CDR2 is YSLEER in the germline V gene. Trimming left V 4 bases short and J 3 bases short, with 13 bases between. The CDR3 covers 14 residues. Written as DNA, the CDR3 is TGCGCCAGCAGCCCGTCCGTGGGGGGCTACGAGCAGTACTTC. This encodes CASSPSVGGYEQYF.

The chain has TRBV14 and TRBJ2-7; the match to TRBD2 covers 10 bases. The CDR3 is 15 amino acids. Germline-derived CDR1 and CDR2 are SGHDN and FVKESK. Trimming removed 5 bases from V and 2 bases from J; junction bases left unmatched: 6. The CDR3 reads CASSGSGRSTYEQYF. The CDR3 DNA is TGTGCCAGCAGCGGTAGCGGGAGGTCCACCTACGAGCAGTACTTC. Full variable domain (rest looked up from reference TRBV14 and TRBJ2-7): EAGVTQFPSHSVIEKGQTVTLRCDPISGHDNLYWYRRVMGKEIKFLLHFVKESKQDESGMPNNRFLAERTGGTYSTLKVQPAELEDSGVYFCASSGSGRSTYEQYFGPGTRLTVT.

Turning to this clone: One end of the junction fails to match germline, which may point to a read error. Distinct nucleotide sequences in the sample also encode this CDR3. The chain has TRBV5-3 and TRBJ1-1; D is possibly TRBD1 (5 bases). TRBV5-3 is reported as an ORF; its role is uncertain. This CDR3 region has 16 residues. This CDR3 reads CARSSPVDRLNTEAFF. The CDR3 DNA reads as TGTGCCAGAAGCTCCCCGGTTGACAGATTGAACACTGAAGCCTTCTTT.

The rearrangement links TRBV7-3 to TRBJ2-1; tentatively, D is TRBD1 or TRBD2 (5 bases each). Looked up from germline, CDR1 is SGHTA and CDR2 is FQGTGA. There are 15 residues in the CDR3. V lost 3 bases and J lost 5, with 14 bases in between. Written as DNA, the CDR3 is TGTGCCAGCAGCTTCGAGGGGCGGGCAGACAATGAGCAGTTCTTC. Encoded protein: CASSFEGRADNEQFF.

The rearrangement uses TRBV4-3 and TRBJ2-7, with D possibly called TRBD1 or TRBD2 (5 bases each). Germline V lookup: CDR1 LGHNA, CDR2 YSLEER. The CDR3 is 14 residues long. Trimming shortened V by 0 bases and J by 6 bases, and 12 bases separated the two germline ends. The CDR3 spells CASSQEGLRGEQYF. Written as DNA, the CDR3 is TGCGCCAGCAGCCAAGAAGGACTTAGGGGCGAGCAGTACTTC.

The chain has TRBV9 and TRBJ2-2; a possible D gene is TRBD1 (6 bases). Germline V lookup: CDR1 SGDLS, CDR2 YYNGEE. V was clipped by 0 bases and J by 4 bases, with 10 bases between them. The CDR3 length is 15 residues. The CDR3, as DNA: TGTGCCAGCAGCGTAGAAGGACAGACCACCGGGGAGCTGTTTTTT. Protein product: CASSVEGQTTGELFF. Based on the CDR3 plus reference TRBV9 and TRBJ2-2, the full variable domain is DSGVTQTPKHLITATGQRVTLRCSPRSGDLSVYWYQQSLDQGLQFLIQYYNGEERAKGNILERFSAQQFPDLHSELNLSSLELGDSALYFCASSVEGQTTGELFFGEGSRLTVL.

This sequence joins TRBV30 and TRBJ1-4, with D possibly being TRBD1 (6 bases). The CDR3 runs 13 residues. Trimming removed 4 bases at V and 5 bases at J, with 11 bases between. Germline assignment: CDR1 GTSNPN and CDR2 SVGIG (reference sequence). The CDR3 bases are TGTGCCTGGACTGATACAGGGAATGAAAAACTGTTTTTT. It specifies CAWTDTGNEKLFF.

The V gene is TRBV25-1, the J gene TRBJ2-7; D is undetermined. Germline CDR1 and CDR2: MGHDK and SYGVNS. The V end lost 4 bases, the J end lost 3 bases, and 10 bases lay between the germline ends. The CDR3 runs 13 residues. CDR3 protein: CASSVRLLYEQYF. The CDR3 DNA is TGTGCCAGCAGTGTACGGCTGCTCTACGAGCAGTACTTC.

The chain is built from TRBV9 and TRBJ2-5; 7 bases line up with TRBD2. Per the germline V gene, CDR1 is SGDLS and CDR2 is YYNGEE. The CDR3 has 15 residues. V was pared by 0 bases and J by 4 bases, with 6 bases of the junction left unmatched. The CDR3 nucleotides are TGTGCCAGCAGCGTAGGCCTAGCGGATCCAGAGACCCAGTACTTC. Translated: CASSVGLADPETQYF. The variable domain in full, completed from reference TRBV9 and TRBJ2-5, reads DSGVTQTPKHLITATGQRVTLRCSPRSGDLSVYWYQQSLDQGLQFLIQYYNGEERAKGNILERFSAQQFPDLHSELNLSSLELGDSALYFCASSVGLADPETQYFGPGTRLLVL.

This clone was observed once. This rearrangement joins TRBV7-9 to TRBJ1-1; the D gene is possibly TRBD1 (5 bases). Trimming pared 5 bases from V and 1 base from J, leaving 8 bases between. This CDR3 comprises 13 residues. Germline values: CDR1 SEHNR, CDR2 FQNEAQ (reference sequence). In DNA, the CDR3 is TGTGCCAGCAGCCCTGGGGGGAACACTGAAGCTTTCTTT. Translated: CASSPGGNTEAFF.

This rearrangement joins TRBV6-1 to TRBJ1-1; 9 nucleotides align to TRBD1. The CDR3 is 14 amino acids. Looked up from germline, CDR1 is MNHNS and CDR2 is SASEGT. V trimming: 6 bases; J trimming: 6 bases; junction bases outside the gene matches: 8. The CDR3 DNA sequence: TGTGCCAGCAGGGAAACAGGGGGCGGTGCTGAAGCTTTCTTT. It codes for CASRETGGGAEAFF.

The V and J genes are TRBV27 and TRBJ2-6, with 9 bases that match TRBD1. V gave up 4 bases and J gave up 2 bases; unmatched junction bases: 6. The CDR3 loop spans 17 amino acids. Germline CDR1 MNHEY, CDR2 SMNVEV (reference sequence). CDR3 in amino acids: CASSSQGAPTGANVLTF. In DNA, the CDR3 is TGTGCCAGCAGTTCACAGGGGGCGCCTACTGGGGCCAACGTCCTGACTTTC.

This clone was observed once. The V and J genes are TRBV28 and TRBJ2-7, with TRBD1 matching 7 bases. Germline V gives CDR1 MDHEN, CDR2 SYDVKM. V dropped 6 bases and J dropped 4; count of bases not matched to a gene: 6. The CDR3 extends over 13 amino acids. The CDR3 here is CASSIGQAYEQYF. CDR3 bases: TGTGCCAGCAGCATCGGACAGGCTTACGAGCAGTACTTC.